This passage covers 10 T cell receptor beta chains from one sample sequenced in a study of patients and donors after allogeneic stem cell transplantation. TCRdb re-analysed the RT-PCR reads in MiXCR, keeping a single row per CDR3 protein. Of 900,000 to 1,000,000 distinct CDR3 sequences in the sample, more than 15% were seen once. What was sequenced was blood, either unsorted or a sorted T cell fraction (not recorded which). Every receptor here comes from a human donor who was either an allogeneic HSCT recipient or a stem cell or donor lymphocyte infusion donor (not recorded which). It is not recorded whose cells these are; they may come from a transplant donor.

In this sample, this clonotype turned up a few times. The rearrangement joins TRBV30 to TRBJ2-5; possibly TRBD2 for D (6 bases). V was clipped by 4 bases and J by 2 bases, with 11 bases between them. Per the germline V gene, CDR1 is GTSNPN and CDR2 is SVGIG (reference sequence). This CDR3 has 13 amino acids. The CDR3 loop is CAWIAARQETQYF. In DNA form, the CDR3 reads TGTGCCTGGATAGCGGCTAGACAAGAGACCCAGTACTTC.

The sample holds a few counts of this clonotype. This chain joins TRBV5-1 and TRBJ1-3; D unresolved. CDR1 is SGHRS and CDR2 is YFSETQ in the germline V gene. The CDR3 extends over 15 amino acids. V lost 0 bases to trimming and J lost 3 bases, with 10 bases between them. CDR3 DNA: TGCGCCAGCAGCTTGGGACTGGGAAGTGGAAACACCATATATTTT. Its translation: CASSLGLGSGNTIYF.

The chain carries TRBV20-1 and TRBJ2-7; the match to TRBD1 covers 8 bases. Looked up from germline, CDR1 is DFQATT and CDR2 is SNEGSKA (reference sequence). V was pared by 0 bases and J by 3 bases, with 10 bases of the junction left unmatched. The CDR3 consists of 16 residues. In DNA form, the CDR3 reads TGCAGTGCTAGAGATCAGACAGGGGTAAGGGTCTACGAGCAGTACTTC. Encoded protein: CSARDQTGVRVYEQYF.

CDR3 coding DNA: TGTGCCAGCTCACCACCTCCAGGGGGGAACACTGAAGCTTTCTTT. Its protein is CASSPPPGGNTEAFF. The chain links TRBV18 to TRBJ1-1; the match to TRBD1 covers 7 bases. CDR1 is KGHSH and CDR2 is LQKENI in the germline V gene. The CDR3 has 15 residues. J gave up 1 base and V 0 bases, and 2 bases lay outside the gene matches. Full variable domain (missing parts from reference TRBV18 and TRBJ1-1): NAGVMQNPRHLVRRRGQEARLRCSPMKGHSHVYWYRQLPEEGLKFMVYLQKENIIDESGMPKERFSAEFPKEGPSILRIQQVVRGDSAAYFCASSPPPGGNTEAFFGQGTRLTVV.

The chain has TRBV28 and TRBJ2-6; no clear D gene. V was trimmed by 8 bases and J by 0 bases, leaving 14 bases between them. This CDR3 is 16 amino acids long. CDR1 and CDR2 (germline): MDHEN, SYDVKM. CDR3 in amino acids: CASRALAFSGANVLTF. DNA for the CDR3: TGTGCCAGCCGAGCTCTCGCCTTCTCTGGGGCCAACGTCCTGACTTTC.

This clonotype was seen only a few times. CDR3 DNA: TGTGCCAGCAGCCAAGTCCCAGGAGACTATGGCTACACCTTC. Translated: CASSQVPGDYGYTF. The chain links TRBV4-2 to TRBJ1-2, with D unclear. V was cut by 1 base and J by 3 bases, with 9 bases left in between. Germline assignment: CDR1 LGHNA and CDR2 YNFKEQ. The CDR3 extends over 14 amino acids.

This clonotype was counted between two and nine times. The J gene is TRBJ1-2, the V gene TRBV7-2; D unclear. CDR3 length equals 14 residues. With 5 bases removed from V and 2 bases from J, the gap between germline ends came to 12 bases. CDR1 is SGHTA and CDR2 is FQGNSA in the germline V gene. The CDR3 is CASSLVQANYGYTF. The CDR3 DNA sequence: TGTGCCAGCAGCCTCGTCCAGGCGAACTATGGCTACACCTTC. The full variable domain, completed using reference TRBV7-2 and TRBJ1-2, is GAGVSQSPSNKVTEKGKDVELRCDPISGHTALYWYRQSLGQGLEFLIYFQGNSAPDKSGLPSDRFSAERTGGSVSTLTIQRTQQEDSAVYLCASSLVQANYGYTFGSGTRLTVV.

There are a few counts of this clonotype. The CDR3 protein is CASSHGVSGTQYF. In nucleotides, the CDR3 is TGTGCCAGCAGCCATGGCGTATCGGGGACCCAGTACTTC. The chain joins TRBV3-1 to TRBJ2-5; the D is unclear. The CDR3 spans 13 residues. Trimming left V 3 bases short and J 7 bases short, with 12 bases between. From germline, CDR1 is LGHDT and CDR2 YNNKEL (reference sequence).

The chain employs TRBV20-1 and TRBJ2-3; TRBD2 aligns across 7 bases. Trimming cost V 3 bases and J 2 bases; bases outside gene matches: 5. The CDR3 is 14 amino acids. Germline CDR1 and CDR2: DFQATT and SNEGSKA (reference sequence). CDR3 region: CSARPSGFTDTQYF. The DNA of the CDR3 is TGCAGTGCTAGGCCTAGCGGCTTCACAGATACGCAGTATTTT.

The V and J genes are TRBV20-1 and TRBJ2-5; 15 bases fit TRBD2. CDR3 length: 17 amino acids. Germline assignment: CDR1 DFQATT and CDR2 SNEGSKA (reference sequence). Trimming removed 6 bases from V and 1 base from J; junction bases left unmatched: 9. Here the CDR3 reads CSAETGLAGGFQETQYF. The CDR3 DNA reads TGCAGTGCGGAAACGGGACTAGCGGGGGGATTCCAAGAGACCCAGTACTTC.